This passage covers 25 T cell receptor beta chains from one sample sequenced in a study of T cells after yellow fever vaccination. TCRdb fed the 5' RACE reads into MiXCR, producing one record per CDR3 protein. The sample contains just under 600,000 distinct CDR3 sequences, approximately 12% of which appear only once. The starting material was PBMCs, obtained on the day of the yellow fever booster vaccination. These receptors all stem from a man aged 30 to 39 who received the YFV17D yellow fever vaccine.

The gene calls are TRBV5-1 and TRBJ2-1; D is perhaps TRBD1 (6 bases). Trimming shortened V by 4 bases and J by 7 bases, and 12 bases separated the two germline ends. The V gene's germline CDR1 is SGHRS and CDR2 YFSETQ. This CDR3 contains 13 residues. DNA of the CDR3: TGCGCCAGCAGCGAGGGGGTACCTAATGAGCAGTTCTTC. Its protein is CASSEGVPNEQFF.

The chain has TRBV30 and TRBJ2-1, with D perhaps TRBD2 (6 bases). The CDR3 consists of 15 residues. Trimming removed 0 bases from V and 4 bases from J, with 13 bases in between. Per germline, CDR1 GTSNPN and CDR2 SVGIG (reference sequence). The CDR3: CAWSVNLATYNEQFF. The CDR3 DNA reads as TGTGCCTGGAGTGTAAACCTAGCGACTTACAATGAGCAGTTCTTC.

This clonotype was observed a handful of times. The chain links TRBV30 to TRBJ2-7, with 11 bases fitting TRBD1. After removal of 2 bases from V and 4 bases from J, the junction contained 4 bases not matched to a gene. Looked up from germline, CDR1 is GTSNPN and CDR2 is SVGIG (reference sequence). CDR3 size: 14 residues. CDR3 sequence reads: CAWSRTGGSYEQYF. The CDR3 DNA is TGTGCCTGGAGTCGGACAGGGGGCAGTTACGAGCAGTACTTC.

This clonotype was seen more than once but under ten times. The CDR3: CASSYSITDSNEQFF. The CDR3 bases are TGTGCCAGCAGTTACTCGATAACGGACAGCAATGAGCAGTTCTTC. The rearrangement uses TRBV6-5 and TRBJ2-1; D is possibly TRBD1 (6 bases). Germline V gene sequence: CDR1 MNHEY, CDR2 SVGAGI. V gave up 0 bases and J gave up 6 bases, with 12 bases separating them. CDR3 length: 15 amino acids.

This sequence joins TRBV15 and TRBJ2-7; weak D call: TRBD2 (5 bases). Germline CDR1 and CDR2: LNHNV and YYDKDF (reference sequence). V was clipped by 1 base and J by 6 bases, with 10 bases between them. CDR3 length: 13 amino acids. The CDR3 spells CATSRVVGVEQYF. In nucleotides, the CDR3 is TGTGCCACCAGCAGAGTCGTCGGGGTCGAGCAGTACTTC.

This clonotype was counted only a few times. V and J are TRBV11-2 and TRBJ2-3; 11 bases align to TRBD2. This CDR3 region has 16 residues. The ends lost 5 bases at V and 6 bases at J; junction bases unmatched: 10. Germline assignment: CDR1 SGHAT and CDR2 FQNNGV. The CDR3 here is CASSPQLAGGGDTQYF. The CDR3 bases are TGTGCCAGCAGCCCTCAGCTAGCGGGAGGAGGCGATACGCAGTATTTT. Full variable domain (remainder filled in from reference TRBV11-2 and TRBJ2-3): EAGVAQSPRYKIIEKRQSVAFWCNPISGHATLYWYQQILGQGPKLLIQFQNNGVVDDSQLPKDRFSAERLKGVDSTLKIQPAKLEDSAVYLCASSPQLAGGGDTQYFGPGTRLTVL.

CDR3 in amino acids: CASSHPLPATQYF. For the CDR3, the DNA is TGTGCCAGCAGCCACCCCCTACCGGCTACGCAGTATTTT. The chain combines TRBV14 with TRBJ2-3; no clear D. The V gene's germline CDR1 is SGHDN and CDR2 FVKESK. The CDR3 is 13 amino acids. V was shortened by 3 bases and J by 8 bases, with 12 bases between the two germline ends.

The chain links TRBV20-1 to TRBJ2-1, with a weak D call TRBD2 (5 bases). The CDR3 spans 13 residues. Germline V gene lookup returns CDR1 DFQATT and CDR2 SNEGSKA (reference sequence). Trimming took 1 base from V and 9 from J, leaving 13 bases between them. In DNA form, the CDR3 reads TGCAGTGCTAGAGGTTCGGAGGAGGCTGAGCAGTTCTTC. Its protein product is CSARGSEEAEQFF.

Comment on this clonotype: At one boundary the junction diverges from the germline segment, which might be a read error. The chain is built from TRBV13 and TRBJ1-6; D is unresolved. There are 13 residues in the CDR3. CDR1 PRHDT and CDR2 FYEKMQ come from the germline V gene (reference sequence). The CDR3 DNA sequence: TGTGCCAGCAGCTTAGCGGAGACTTCACTCCTCCACTTT. It is translated as CASSLAETSLLHF.

This clonotype was counted only a few times. V usage is TRBV5-1 and J usage is TRBJ2-7; D may be TRBD2 (6 bases). Per the germline V gene, CDR1 is SGHRS and CDR2 is YFSETQ. Trimming left V 5 bases short and J 4 bases short, with 13 bases between. The CDR3 totals 13 residues. The DNA of the CDR3 is TGCGCCAGCAGATCGGCGGGGTTATACGAGCAGTACTTC. Protein sequence: CASRSAGLYEQYF.

This clonotype has a handful of counts. The gene calls are TRBV7-3 and TRBJ2-1, with 12 bases that match TRBD2. Germline trimming cut 5 bases from V and 6 bases from J; bases unmatched to any gene: 11. The CDR3 contains 17 residues. Germline lookup yields CDR1 SGHTA and CDR2 FQGTGA. This CDR3 reads CASSPTGGLAGLNEQFF. CDR3 bases: TGTGCCAGCAGCCCCACTGGGGGACTAGCGGGTCTCAATGAGCAGTTCTTC.

The table lists this clonotype with a few counts. CDR3 DNA: TGTGCCAGCAGCCTGAAAAATCAGCCCCAGCATTTT. Protein sequence: CASSLKNQPQHF. The chain couples TRBV14 to TRBJ1-5, with D unclear. The V end was cut by 4 bases, the J end by 4 bases, with 5 bases between. The CDR3 length is 12 residues. Per germline, CDR1 SGHDN and CDR2 FVKESK.

This chain links TRBV20-1 with TRBJ2-7; the D gene could be TRBD1 or TRBD2 (5 bases each). Deletions cut 6 bases from V and 2 bases from J, with 17 bases between. The germline V gene has CDR1 DFQATT and CDR2 SNEGSKA (reference sequence). This CDR3 contains 14 residues. In DNA form, the CDR3 reads TGCAGTGCAAGTCGGGACCGTCAAACCTACGAGCAGTACTTC. Protein sequence: CSASRDRQTYEQYF.

CDR3: CASSPVDRPLAKNIQYF. The CDR3 bases are TGTGCCAGCAGCCCAGTGGACAGACCTCTGGCCAAAAACATTCAGTACTTC. The chain is built from TRBV7-9 and TRBJ2-4; weak D call: TRBD1 (6 bases). V lost 5 bases to trimming and J lost 1 base, with 18 bases between them. The germline V gene encodes CDR1 SEHNR and CDR2 FQNEAQ (reference sequence). The CDR3 extends over 17 amino acids.

This clonotype has only a few counts. The rearrangement uses TRBV12-3 or TRBV12-4 and TRBJ1-3, with D perhaps TRBD1 (6 bases). The length of the CDR3 is 16 residues. Trimming took 7 bases from V and 0 from J, leaving 16 bases between them. The CDR3 reads CASTKQGGSSGNTIYF. The CDR3 DNA sequence: TGTGCCAGCACTAAACAGGGAGGGTCCTCTGGAAACACCATATATTTT.

This clonotype was observed a handful of times. This sequence joins TRBV24-1 and TRBJ1-5; D might be TRBD1 (6 bases). Trimming left V 2 bases short and J 0 bases short, with 31 bases between. The CDR3 covers 23 residues. Germline loops: CDR1 KGHDR, CDR2 SFDVKD. The CDR3 DNA reads TGTGCCACCAGTGATTCTGACAGGACAATCCGCCGAAGCCAAGGAAATAGCAATCAGCCCCAGCATTTT. Residues: CATSDSDRTIRRSQGNSNQPQHF.

This clonotype was detected only a few times. The gene calls are TRBV10-3 and TRBJ2-7; 8 bases map to TRBD1. Germline values: CDR1 ENHRY, CDR2 SYGVKD. V dropped 4 bases and J dropped 9; count of bases not matched to a gene: 5. The CDR3 is 12 residues long. CDR3 sequence reads: CAISGTGSGQYF. Written as DNA, the CDR3 is TGTGCCATCAGTGGGACAGGGTCGGGGCAGTACTTC.

The genes are TRBV10-3 and TRBJ2-7, with 10 positions matching TRBD1. Germline V gene sequence: CDR1 ENHRY, CDR2 SYGVKD. There are 13 residues in the CDR3. Unmatched junction bases numbered 3, after V lost 4 bases and J lost 6 bases. The CDR3 bases are TGTGCCATCAGTGCGGGACAGGGGTTCGAGCAGTACTTC. Translated: CAISAGQGFEQYF.

This clonotype was found a few times. The rearrangement joins TRBV5-4 to TRBJ2-1; 7 bases map to TRBD2. Germline CDR1 reads SGHNT; CDR2 reads YYREEE (reference sequence). V lost 4 bases to trimming and J lost 7 bases; unmatched junction nucleotides: 8. The CDR3 totals 14 residues. The CDR3 bases are TGTGCCAGCAGCAACCCCGGGGGGAGGAATGAGCAGTTCTTC. Translation gives CASSNPGGRNEQFF.

This clonotype has more than one count but fewer than ten. The gene calls are TRBV7-9 and TRBJ2-5; D may correspond to TRBD1 or TRBD2 (5 bases each). Germline assignment: CDR1 SEHNR and CDR2 FQNEAQ (reference sequence). The V gene lost 7 bases and the J gene lost 5 bases, with 14 bases spanning the gap. This CDR3 is 13 amino acids long. In DNA, the CDR3 is TGTGCCAGCACCGGGACGGCCCTGGAGACCCAGTACTTC. This translates into CASTGTALETQYF.

This clonotype showed up just a few times. The CDR3 sequence is CASSPIITGGGPDTQYF. Written as DNA, the CDR3 is TGTGCCAGCTCACCGATAATCACAGGGGGCGGCCCAGATACGCAGTATTTT. The rearrangement links TRBV18 to TRBJ2-3; the match to TRBD1 covers 9 bases. Trimming took 3 bases from V and 4 from J; bases not matched to a gene: 11. The CDR3 loop spans 17 amino acids. Germline assignment: CDR1 KGHSH and CDR2 LQKENI.

This clonotype was recorded a few times. One end of the junction does not line up with germline, which may come from a read error. The gene calls are TRBV5-1 and TRBJ1-1; D gene unclear. CDR3 length: 14 amino acids. In germline, CDR1 is SGHRS, CDR2 YFSETQ. The CDR3 DNA reads as TGCGCCAGCAGCTTGGCCGTGGTGAATACTGAAGCTTTCTTT. Translation: CASSLAVVNTEAFF.

A few counts support this clonotype. V gene TRBV6-2 or TRBV6-3 combines with J gene TRBJ1-6, with D perhaps TRBD1 (5 bases). The CDR3 runs 14 residues. CDR1 is MNHEY, CDR2 SVGEGT, per germline. V lost 2 bases and J lost 7, with 9 bases in between. In DNA form, the CDR3 reads TGTGCCAGCAGTTACCCAGGGACCAATTCACCCCTCCACTTT. Its protein product is CASSYPGTNSPLHF.

The sample holds many counts of this clonotype. The genes are TRBV6-2 or TRBV6-3 and TRBJ2-7, with D unclear. Per germline, CDR1 MNHEY and CDR2 SVGEGT. This CDR3 comprises 11 residues. Trimming cost V 2 bases and J 6 bases, with 5 bases left between them. The CDR3 nucleotides are TGTGCCAGCAGTTACCCCAGCGAGCAGTACTTC. Residues: CASSYPSEQYF.

This sequence joins TRBV12-3 or TRBV12-4 and TRBJ2-7; 7 nucleotides match TRBD2. The ends lost 3 bases at V and 5 bases at J; junction bases unmatched: 10. The CDR3 extends over 15 amino acids. The CDR3 loop is CASSFRTSEGHEQYF. Written as DNA, the CDR3 is TGTGCCAGCAGTTTCCGGACTAGTGAGGGCCACGAGCAGTACTTC.